The 5 T cell receptor beta chains below were found in one sample sequenced in a study of early T cells in non-severe SARS-CoV-2 infection. From the 5' RACE reads, TCRdb called clonotypes with MiXCR, one entry per CDR3 protein. The sample lists about 42,000 distinct CDR3 sequences; approximately 6.3% were seen once. Sequencing used whole blood, obtained at baseline. These receptors originate from an adult who was a healthcare worker with PCR-confirmed SARS-CoV-2 infection or an uninfected control (not recorded which).

The rearrangement joins TRBV12-3 or TRBV12-4 to TRBJ2-5; a possible D gene is TRBD1 (6 bases). This CDR3 spans 14 amino acids. Between the trimmed V and J ends, which lost 6 bases and 5 bases, there was a span of 16 bases. CDR3 loop: CASSTKTGKETQYF. Here the CDR3 DNA reads TGTGCCAGCAGCACCAAGACAGGAAAGGAGACCCAGTACTTC.

This clonotype appeared many times. Here the CDR3 DNA reads TGCGCCAGCAGCCCTTTACAGGGGGCGAATAGCAATGAGCAGTTCTTC. Protein sequence: CASSPLQGANSNEQFF. The rearrangement links TRBV5-1 to TRBJ2-1, with 9 nucleotides matching TRBD1. The CDR3 is 16 amino acids. Germline V gene data show CDR1 as SGHRS and CDR2 as YFSETQ. Trimming took 4 bases from V and 6 from J; bases not matched to a gene: 11.

This clonotype occurred many times. The rearrangement joins TRBV5-6 to TRBJ1-5; D is undetermined. CDR1 SGHDT and CDR2 YYEEEE come from the germline V gene. The CDR3 contains 14 residues. With 3 bases removed from V and 3 bases from J, the gap between germline ends came to 10 bases. The CDR3 nucleotides are TGTGCCAGCAGCTCCGTCAGGTTCAATCAGCCCCAGCATTTT. It is translated as CASSSVRFNQPQHF.

This clonotype has more than one count but fewer than ten. The gene calls are TRBV20-1 and TRBJ2-7; a possible D gene is TRBD2 (6 bases). CDR3 length: 14 amino acids. Germline V lookup: CDR1 DFQATT, CDR2 SNEGSKA (reference sequence). Trimming removed 2 bases from V and 6 bases from J, with 17 bases in between. DNA for the CDR3: TGCAGTGCTAGACCACCTCGCGGGGCCCCCGAGCAGTACTTC. Protein sequence: CSARPPRGAPEQYF.

The chain links TRBV7-2 to TRBJ1-6; D gene ambiguous. The CDR3 covers 13 residues. V was cut by 5 bases and J by 8 bases, with 10 bases left in between. CDR1 SGHTA and CDR2 FQGNSA come from the germline V gene. The CDR3 reads CASSPRRDSPLHF. The CDR3 bases are TGTGCCAGCAGCCCAAGGAGGGATTCACCCCTCCACTTT.